The 26 T cell receptor beta chains below all came from one sample that was sequenced in a study of T cells in Graves' hyperthyroidism and ophthalmopathy. RNA transcripts served as the template for amplifying TCR beta CDR3 regions. Primed by the HTBI set, a first-round RT-PCR was run on the TCR CDR3. TCRdb reanalysed the multiplex PCR reads using MiXCR and keeps one entry per CDR3 protein. Altogether approximately 370,000 distinct CDR3 sequences are present, about a sixth being singletons, with the ten largest covering 30% to 35%. Input material: blood. The receptor source for this set is a woman in her 30s with Graves' hyperthyroidism that later progressed to Graves' ophthalmopathy.

The chain recombines TRBV5-4 with TRBJ2-1, with D possibly matching TRBD2 (5 bases). Trimming shortened V by 0 bases and J by 9 bases, and 13 bases separated the two germline ends. CDR3 length: 14 residues. Germline V CDR1 and CDR2: SGHNT, YYREEE (reference sequence). The CDR3 reads CASSLGLALGEQFF. Written as DNA, the CDR3 is TGTGCCAGCAGCTTGGGGCTAGCACTAGGTGAGCAGTTCTTC.

This clonotype was seen repeatedly, ten times or more. The chain uses TRBV29-1 and TRBJ1-1; 8 bases align to TRBD1. There are 13 residues in the CDR3. Per the germline V gene, CDR1 is SQVTM and CDR2 is ANQGSEA. V lost 7 bases to trimming and J lost 3 bases; unmatched junction nucleotides: 7. CDR3 nucleotides: TGCAGCGAAAAATTGACAGGGGACACTGAAGCTTTCTTT. It codes for CSEKLTGDTEAFF.

This clonotype was observed at least ten times. The chain couples TRBV27 to TRBJ1-6; TRBD1 matches 7 bases. This CDR3 is built from 14 residues. With 6 bases clipped from V and 7 bases from J, the junction kept 6 bases outside the gene matches. Looked up from germline, CDR1 is MNHEY and CDR2 is SMNVEV (reference sequence). CDR3 protein: CASSLGTANSPLHF. DNA of the CDR3: TGTGCCAGCAGCCTCGGGACAGCGAATTCACCCCTCCACTTT.

The table lists this clonotype with many counts. The chain combines TRBV27 with TRBJ1-5; D gene unclear. V lost 2 bases and J 6 bases, leaving 8 bases between the germline ends. This CDR3 has 13 amino acids. Germline values: CDR1 MNHEY, CDR2 SMNVEV (reference sequence). CDR3 loop: CASSLASGQPQHF. CDR3 coding DNA: TGTGCCAGCAGTTTAGCGTCCGGTCAGCCCCAGCATTTT.

This clonotype was seen ten or more times. This chain connects TRBV20-1 to TRBJ1-1, with 10 bases matching TRBD1. The CDR3 has 14 residues. The V gene's germline CDR1 is DFQATT and CDR2 SNEGSKA (reference sequence). Trimming at V came to 3 bases and at J to 5 bases, leaving 6 bases not matched to a gene. The CDR3 is CSARAGTGETEAFF. Here the CDR3 DNA reads TGCAGTGCTAGGGCCGGGACAGGGGAGACTGAAGCTTTCTTT.

This clonotype was detected many times. This rearrangement joins TRBV12-3 or TRBV12-4 to TRBJ2-1; no clear D gene. This CDR3 contains 15 residues. Trimming stripped 8 bases from V and 0 bases from J, with 14 bases between. The CDR3 sequence is CASLTFSSSYNEQFF. In nucleotides, the CDR3 is TGTGCCAGCCTAACATTTTCGAGCTCCTACAATGAGCAGTTCTTC.

This clonotype appeared many times. This chain uses TRBV25-1 with TRBJ2-5, with 8 bases lining up with TRBD1. The germline gives CDR1 MGHDK, CDR2 SYGVNS. The CDR3 spans 20 residues. Germline trimming cut 3 bases from V and 1 base from J; bases unmatched to any gene: 19. For the CDR3, the DNA is TGTGCCAGCAGTGAGAATCTCGGGGGTCAGGGGGCGCCCGTCCAAGAGACCCAGTACTTC. This encodes CASSENLGGQGAPVQETQYF.

In regard to this clonotype: A much larger clone lies one base from this, so it may be a read error. No conserved phenylalanine or tryptophan ends this CDR3, so it is likely a read error. V and J are TRBV20-1 and TRBJ2-5; D unclear. The germline CDR1 and CDR2 sequences are DFQATT and SNEGSKA (reference sequence). The V end lost 3 bases, the J end lost 2 bases, and 7 bases lay between the germline ends. This CDR3 spans 12 amino acids. The CDR3 DNA is TGCAGTGCTAGTAGAGCACAAGAGACCCAGTACCTC. Translation: CSASRAQETQYL.

The table lists this clonotype with a few counts. This chain joins TRBV29-1 and TRBJ1-2; 7 bases agree with TRBD1. CDR3 length: 14 amino acids. With 4 bases clipped from V and 3 bases from J, the junction kept 8 bases outside the gene matches. Germline values: CDR1 SQVTM, CDR2 ANQGSEA. The CDR3 DNA sequence: TGCAGCGTTGGCCCCCGAGGGGGCGACTATGGCTACACCTTC. It translates to CSVGPRGGDYGYTF.

The V call is TRBV7-9, the J call TRBJ2-1; D tentatively reads TRBD1 or TRBD2 (5 bases each). The CDR3 is 14 residues long. From germline, CDR1 is SEHNR and CDR2 FQNEAQ (reference sequence). V lost 5 bases, J lost 2 bases, and 10 bases lay in between. CDR3 nucleotide sequence: TGTGCCAGCAGCCTGGGGGATCCCTACAATGAGCAGTTCTTC. It is translated as CASSLGDPYNEQFF.

This clonotype came up many times. J is TRBJ1-2 and V is TRBV10-3; 11 bases fit TRBD1. The junction had 7 bases not matched to a gene; V was cut back by 8 bases and J by 2 bases. The CDR3 extends over 15 amino acids. CDR1 ENHRY and CDR2 SYGVKD come from the germline V gene. As DNA, the CDR3 is TGTGCCATCTTAAGAGGACAGGGGGCCAACTATGGCTACACCTTC. It yields the protein CAILRGQGANYGYTF.

This clonotype has a handful of counts. The chain joins TRBV10-3 to TRBJ2-1, with D possibly being TRBD2 (6 bases). Germline CDR1 and CDR2: ENHRY and SYGVKD. The ends were cut back, 10 bases at V and 3 bases at J, with 13 bases in the middle. This CDR3 is 13 amino acids long. The CDR3 nucleotides are TGTGCCACTAGCGCCCCTAGCTACAATGAGCAGTTCTTC. Translating it yields CATSAPSYNEQFF.

The gene calls are TRBV7-9 and TRBJ1-3, with D unclear. Germline CDR1 and CDR2: SEHNR and FQNEAQ (reference sequence). The length of the CDR3 is 15 residues. Between the trimmed V and J ends, which lost 1 base and 3 bases, there was a span of 10 bases. Here the CDR3 DNA reads TGTGCCAGCAGCTTAGAGGCAGGCTTTGGAAACACCATATATTTT. As protein: CASSLEAGFGNTIYF.

This clonotype has a count of ten or more. The chain uses TRBV10-1 and TRBJ2-5; tentative D call: TRBD2 (6 bases). Trimming shortened V by 1 base and J by 2 bases, and 11 bases separated the two germline ends. Looked up from germline, CDR1 is WNHNN and CDR2 is SYGVQD (reference sequence). CDR3 size: 15 residues. CDR3 sequence: CASSEWRDGQETQYF. CDR3 nucleotide sequence: TGCGCCAGCAGTGAGTGGCGGGATGGACAAGAGACCCAGTACTTC.

This clonotype was seen more than once but under ten times. The rearrangement links TRBV10-3 to TRBJ2-5; TRBD2 aligns across 9 bases. The CDR3 extends over 12 amino acids. Germline values: CDR1 ENHRY, CDR2 SYGVKD. The trim removed 2 bases at V and 12 bases at J, leaving 4 bases unmatched. As DNA, the CDR3 is TGTGCCATCAGTGAGGGGGGACTAGCTGAGTACTTC. The encoded protein is CAISEGGLAEYF.

This clonotype was observed at least ten times. The V and J genes are TRBV7-9 and TRBJ2-7; TRBD1 might be the D (5 bases). V gave up 2 bases and J gave up 0 bases, with 17 bases separating them. CDR1 is SEHNR and CDR2 is FQNEAQ in the germline V gene (reference sequence). The CDR3 length is 17 residues. The CDR3 region has the DNA TGTGCCAGCAGCTTATTTGCTAGTACAGGCAGCTCCTACGAGCAGTACTTC. Translated: CASSLFASTGSSYEQYF.

This clonotype has a handful of counts. The chain combines TRBV28 with TRBJ1-2; no definite D call. The V and J ends lost 3 bases and 3 bases respectively, with 8 bases between them. The CDR3 has 13 amino acids. CDR1 and CDR2 (germline): MDHEN, SYDVKM. CDR3 protein: CASSFLLYYGYTF. The CDR3 DNA sequence: TGTGCCAGCAGTTTCCTCCTGTACTATGGCTACACCTTC.

The table lists this clonotype with many counts. The rearrangement joins TRBV2 to TRBJ2-3; D is ambiguous. The germline V gene has CDR1 SNHLY and CDR2 FYNNEI. The CDR3 is made up of 11 amino acids. V lost 6 bases to trimming and J lost 6 bases, with 7 bases between them. CDR3 in amino acids: CASRVADTQYF. In DNA, the CDR3 is TGTGCCAGCAGGGTCGCGGATACGCAGTATTTT.

Only a few counts were recorded for this clonotype. The rearrangement joins TRBV28 to TRBJ2-5; D gene uncertain. This CDR3 has 17 residues. The V end lost 5 bases, the J end lost 4 bases, and 23 bases lay between the germline ends. Looked up from germline, CDR1 is MDHEN and CDR2 is SYDVKM. The CDR3 DNA is TGTGCCAGCAGTGATCTCCAGGATTTTGGTCCGCGAGAGACCCAGTACTTC. It encodes CASSDLQDFGPRETQYF.

J is TRBJ2-2 and V is TRBV14, with D perhaps assigned TRBD1 or TRBD2 (5 bases each). With 4 bases removed from V and 6 bases from J, the gap between germline ends came to 12 bases. CDR3 size: 14 residues. CDR1 is SGHDN and CDR2 is FVKESK in the germline V gene. This chain's CDR3 is CASSPGTNSGELFF. DNA of the CDR3: TGTGCCAGCAGCCCCGGGACCAATTCCGGGGAGCTGTTTTTT. The full variable domain, completed using reference TRBV14 and TRBJ2-2, is EAGVTQFPSHSVIEKGQTVTLRCDPISGHDNLYWYRRVMGKEIKFLLHFVKESKQDESGMPNNRFLAERTGGTYSTLKVQPAELEDSGVYFCASSPGTNSGELFFGEGSRLTVL.

This clonotype was seen ten or more times. The rearrangement links TRBV4-2 to TRBJ2-5; a possible D gene is TRBD2 (6 bases). Per germline, CDR1 LGHNA and CDR2 YNFKEQ. With 1 base removed from V and 4 bases from J, the gap between germline ends came to 7 bases. The CDR3 is 13 residues long. CDR3 DNA sequence: TGTGCCAGCAGCCAAGTCGGGGGAGAGACCCAGTACTTC. Translated, it gives CASSQVGGETQYF.

The chain combines TRBV29-1 with TRBJ1-1; D gene ambiguous. The V gene's germline CDR1 is SQVTM and CDR2 ANQGSEA. The length of the CDR3 is 13 residues. Trimming shortened V by 3 bases and J by 0 bases, and 8 bases separated the two germline ends. CDR3 sequence reads: CSVEVGMNTEAFF. CDR3 bases: TGCAGCGTTGAGGTGGGAATGAACACTGAAGCTTTCTTT.

As for this clonotype: The junction differs from germline at one of its ends, possibly a read error. The chain is built from TRBV5-5 and TRBJ1-2; TRBD1 matches at 9 bases. Germline-derived CDR1 and CDR2 are SGHKS and YYEKEE (reference sequence). CDR3 size: 14 residues. Here the CDR3 reads CASSLTGGSYGYTF. In DNA form, the CDR3 reads TGCGCCAGCAGTTTGACAGGGGGTAGCTATGGCTACACCTTC.

This clonotype has only a few counts. A read error may be the cause here, since a much bigger clone is one base away. The V gene is TRBV6-1, the J gene TRBJ1-1; 8 bases map to TRBD1. V shed 4 bases, J shed 4 bases, and the junction held 5 bases outside the gene matches. This CDR3 region has 14 residues. Germline values: CDR1 MNHNS, CDR2 SASEGT. The CDR3, as DNA: TGTGCCAGCAGTGTTTGGACAGGGAGCACTGAAGCTTTCTTT. Protein sequence: CASSVWTGSTEAFF.

In this sample, this clonotype turned up a few times. The chain uses TRBV5-1 and TRBJ1-2; no reliable D call. Trimming pared 0 bases from V and 3 bases from J, leaving 12 bases between. Germline CDR1 is SGHRS and CDR2 is YFSETQ. CDR3 length: 15 amino acids. The CDR3 DNA sequence: TGCGCCAGCAGCTTGGAACAGTCCAAGGACTATGGCTACACCTTC. It yields the protein CASSLEQSKDYGYTF. Full variable domain (outside the CDR3, taken from reference TRBV5-1 and TRBJ1-2): KAGVTQTPRYLIKTRGQQVTLSCSPISGHRSVSWYQQTPGQGLQFLFEYFSETQRNKGNFPGRFSGRQFSNSRSEMNVSTLELGDSALYLCASSLEQSKDYGYTFGSGTRLTVV.

A remark on this clonotype: This may be a read error, as it is one base from a much larger clone. The chain carries TRBV30 and TRBJ1-4, with unresolved D. The CDR3 has 13 amino acids. Germline V gives CDR1 GTSNPN, CDR2 SVGIG (reference sequence). In DNA form, the CDR3 reads TGTGTCTGGAGTCTACAGAGTAATGAAAAACTGTTTTTT. Protein sequence: CVWSLQSNEKLFF.